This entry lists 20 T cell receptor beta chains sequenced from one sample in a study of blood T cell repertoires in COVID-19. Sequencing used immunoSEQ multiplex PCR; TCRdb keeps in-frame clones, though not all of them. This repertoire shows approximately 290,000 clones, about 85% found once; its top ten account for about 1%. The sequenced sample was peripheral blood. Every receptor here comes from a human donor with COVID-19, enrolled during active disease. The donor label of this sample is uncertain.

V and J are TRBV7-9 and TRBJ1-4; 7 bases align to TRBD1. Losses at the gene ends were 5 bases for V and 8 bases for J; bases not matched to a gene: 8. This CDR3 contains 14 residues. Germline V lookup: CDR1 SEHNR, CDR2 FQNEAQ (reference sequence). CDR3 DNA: TGTGCCAGCAGCCTCGCGGGACAGCCCGAAAAACTGTTTTTT. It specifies CASSLAGQPEKLFF.

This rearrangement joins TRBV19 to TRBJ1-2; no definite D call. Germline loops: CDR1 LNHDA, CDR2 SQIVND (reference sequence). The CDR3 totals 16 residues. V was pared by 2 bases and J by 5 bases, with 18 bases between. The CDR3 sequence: CASSISGVDPGYGYTF. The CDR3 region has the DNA TGTGCCAGTAGTATATCCGGGGTGGATCCGGGGTATGGCTACACCTTC.

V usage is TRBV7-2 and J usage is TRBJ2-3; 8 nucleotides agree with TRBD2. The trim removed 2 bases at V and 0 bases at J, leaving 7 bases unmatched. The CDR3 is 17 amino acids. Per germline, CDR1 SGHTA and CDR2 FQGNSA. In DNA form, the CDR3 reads TGTGCCAGCAGCTTAACGGCTAGCGGGCCAAGCACAGATACGCAGTATTTT. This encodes CASSLTASGPSTDTQYF.

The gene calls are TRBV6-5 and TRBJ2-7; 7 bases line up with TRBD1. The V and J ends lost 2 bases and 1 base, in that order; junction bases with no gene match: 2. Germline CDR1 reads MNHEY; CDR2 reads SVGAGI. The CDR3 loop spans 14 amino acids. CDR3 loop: CASSYQTGSYEQYF. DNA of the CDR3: TGTGCCAGCAGTTACCAGACAGGGTCCTACGAGCAGTACTTC.

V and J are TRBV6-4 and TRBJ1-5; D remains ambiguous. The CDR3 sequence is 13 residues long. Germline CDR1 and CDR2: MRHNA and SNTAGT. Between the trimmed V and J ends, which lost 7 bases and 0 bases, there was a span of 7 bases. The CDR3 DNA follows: TGTGCCAGCACCCCTTATAGCAATCAGCCCCAGCATTTT. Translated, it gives CASTPYSNQPQHF.

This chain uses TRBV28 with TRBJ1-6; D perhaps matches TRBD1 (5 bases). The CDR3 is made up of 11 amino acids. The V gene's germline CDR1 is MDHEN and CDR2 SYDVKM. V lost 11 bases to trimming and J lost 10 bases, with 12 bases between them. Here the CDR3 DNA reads TGTGCCGGAGGGGAAGGGTCACCCCTCCACTTT. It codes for CAGGEGSPLHF.

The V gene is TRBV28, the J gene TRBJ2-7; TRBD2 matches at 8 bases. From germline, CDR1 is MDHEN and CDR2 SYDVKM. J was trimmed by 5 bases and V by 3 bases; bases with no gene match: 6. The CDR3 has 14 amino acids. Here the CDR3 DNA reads TGTGCCAGCAGTTTTAGCGGGACCCCCCACGAGCAGTACTTC. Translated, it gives CASSFSGTPHEQYF.

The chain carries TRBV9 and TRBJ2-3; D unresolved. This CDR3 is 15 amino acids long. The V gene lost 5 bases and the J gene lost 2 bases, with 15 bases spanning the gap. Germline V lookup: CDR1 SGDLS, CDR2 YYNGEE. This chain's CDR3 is CASSGDIGFTDTQYF. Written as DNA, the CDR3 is TGTGCCAGCAGTGGCGACATCGGCTTCACAGATACGCAGTATTTT.

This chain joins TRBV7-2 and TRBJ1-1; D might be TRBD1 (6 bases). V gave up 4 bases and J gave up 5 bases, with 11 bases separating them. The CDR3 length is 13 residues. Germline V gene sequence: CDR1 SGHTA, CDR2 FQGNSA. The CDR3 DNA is TGTGCCAGCAGCTGGGACACGGTTACTGAAGCTTTCTTT. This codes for CASSWDTVTEAFF.

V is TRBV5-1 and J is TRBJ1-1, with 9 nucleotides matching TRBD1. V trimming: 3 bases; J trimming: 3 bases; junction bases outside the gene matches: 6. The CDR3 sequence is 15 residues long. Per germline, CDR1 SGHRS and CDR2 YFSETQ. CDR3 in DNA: TGCGCCAGCAGCTCCAGACAGGGGGAGGACACTGAAGCTTTCTTT. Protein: CASSSRQGEDTEAFF.

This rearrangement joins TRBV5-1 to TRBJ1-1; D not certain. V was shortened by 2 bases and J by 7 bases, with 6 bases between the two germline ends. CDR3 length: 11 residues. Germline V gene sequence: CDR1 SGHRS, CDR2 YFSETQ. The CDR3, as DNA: TGCGCCAGCAGCTTCGCCAGTGAAGCTTTCTTT. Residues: CASSFASEAFF.

In nucleotides, the CDR3 is TGCGCCAGCAGTCAGGGACAGGGCGGAACCTACGAGCAGTACTTC. Encoded protein: CASSQGQGGTYEQYF. V gene TRBV5-1 combines with J gene TRBJ2-7, with TRBD1 identical over 9 bases. Germline CDR1 and CDR2: SGHRS and YFSETQ. The J segment lost 2 bases and the V segment lost 5 bases, leaving 8 bases of the junction unmatched. CDR3 length: 15 amino acids.

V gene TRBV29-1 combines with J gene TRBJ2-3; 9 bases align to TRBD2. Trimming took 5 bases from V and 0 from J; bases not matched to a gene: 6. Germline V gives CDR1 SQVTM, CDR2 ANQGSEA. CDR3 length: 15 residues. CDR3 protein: CSVSNSGSSTDTQYF. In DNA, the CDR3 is TGCAGCGTTTCGAATAGCGGGAGCAGCACAGATACGCAGTATTTT.

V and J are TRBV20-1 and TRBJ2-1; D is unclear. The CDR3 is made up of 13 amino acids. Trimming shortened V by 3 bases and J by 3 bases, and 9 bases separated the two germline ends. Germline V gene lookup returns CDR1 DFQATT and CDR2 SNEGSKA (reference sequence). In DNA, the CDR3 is TGCAGTGCTAGTAGGCTAGGCTACAATGAGCAGTTCTTC. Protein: CSASRLGYNEQFF.

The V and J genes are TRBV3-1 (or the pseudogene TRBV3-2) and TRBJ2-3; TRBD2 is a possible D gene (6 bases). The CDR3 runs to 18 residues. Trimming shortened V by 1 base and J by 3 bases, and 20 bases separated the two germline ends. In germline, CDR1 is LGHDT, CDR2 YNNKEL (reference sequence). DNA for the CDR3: TGTGCCAGCAGCCAAGTAGCATACCGGGAGAGTGGGACAGATACGCAGTATTTT. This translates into CASSQVAYRESGTDTQYF.

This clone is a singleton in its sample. CDR3 amino acids: CASSQDLTSGRSPSSYNEQFF. The CDR3, as DNA: TGCGCCAGCAGCCAAGATTTAACTAGCGGGAGGTCCCCGAGCTCCTACAATGAGCAGTTCTTC. V usage is TRBV4-3 and J usage is TRBJ2-1; 12 bases align to TRBD2. The CDR3 sequence is 21 residues long. CDR1 is LGHNA and CDR2 is YSLEER in the germline V gene. V lost 0 bases to trimming and J lost 0 bases; unmatched junction nucleotides: 12.

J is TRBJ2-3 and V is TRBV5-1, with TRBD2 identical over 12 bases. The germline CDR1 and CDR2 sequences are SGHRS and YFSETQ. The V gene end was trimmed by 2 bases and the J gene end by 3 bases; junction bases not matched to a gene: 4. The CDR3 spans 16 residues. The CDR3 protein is CASSLQLAGGTDTQYF. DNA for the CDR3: TGCGCCAGCAGCTTACAACTAGCGGGAGGAACAGATACGCAGTATTTT.

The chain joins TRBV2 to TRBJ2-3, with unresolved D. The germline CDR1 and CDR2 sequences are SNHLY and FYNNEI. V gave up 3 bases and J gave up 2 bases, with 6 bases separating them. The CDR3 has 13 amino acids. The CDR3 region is CASSERHTDTQYF. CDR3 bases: TGTGCCAGCAGTGAGAGGCACACAGATACGCAGTATTTT.

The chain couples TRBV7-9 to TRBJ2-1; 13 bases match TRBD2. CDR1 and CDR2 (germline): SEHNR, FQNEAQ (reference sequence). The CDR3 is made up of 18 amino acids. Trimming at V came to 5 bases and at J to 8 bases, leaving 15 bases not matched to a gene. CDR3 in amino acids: CASSLIRNGLAGAYEQFF. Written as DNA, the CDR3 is TGTGCCAGCAGCCTGATACGAAATGGACTAGCGGGAGCTTATGAGCAGTTCTTC.

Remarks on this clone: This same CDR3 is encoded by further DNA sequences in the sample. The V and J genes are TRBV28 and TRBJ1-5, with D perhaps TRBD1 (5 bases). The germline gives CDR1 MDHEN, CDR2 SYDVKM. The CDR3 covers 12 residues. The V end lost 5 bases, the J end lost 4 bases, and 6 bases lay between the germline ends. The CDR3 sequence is CASSGGNQPQHF. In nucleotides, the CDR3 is TGTGCCAGCAGTGGGGGGAATCAGCCCCAGCATTTT.